The 16 T cell receptor beta chains given below trace back to one sample, sequenced in a study of patients and donors after allogeneic stem cell transplantation (TCRdb year 2020). The library was produced with RT-PCR. Sequencing relied on a NextSeq 550. The public reads were reprocessed in TCRdb via fastp at Q25 and MiXCR, keeping in-frame beta chains. Each record represents a unique CDR3 protein, reported with the most common genes and DNA among its rows. Within this sample are over 150,000 distinct CDR3 sequences, with 30% of them counted one time only. The ten largest clones represent 3.2% of the sample. The sequenced sample was blood, either unsorted or a sorted T cell fraction (not recorded which). These receptors were obtained from a human donor who was either an allogeneic HSCT recipient or a stem cell or donor lymphocyte infusion donor (not recorded which). It is not recorded whose cells these are; they may come from a transplant donor.

This clonotype was detected only a few times. The chain carries TRBV21-1 and TRBJ1-5; the table's D call, TRBD1, was not checked against the DNA. TRBV21-1 is flagged as a pseudogene. The CDR3 extends over 15 amino acids. In DNA form, the CDR3 reads TGTGCCAGCAGCGATGGGACGGATAGCAATCAGCCCCAGCATTTT. This codes for CASSDGTDSNQPQHF.

The chain links TRBV20-1 to TRBJ2-7; a weak D match, TRBD2 (6 bases). Germline CDR1 and CDR2: DFQATT and SNEGSKA (reference sequence). The V gene lost 3 bases and the J gene lost 0 bases, with 15 bases spanning the gap. The CDR3 contains 15 residues. The CDR3 sequence is CSASGPAGRSYEQYF. DNA for the CDR3: TGCAGTGCTAGCGGACCAGCGGGTCGCTCCTACGAGCAGTACTTC.

CDR3 residues: CASSQLAGGVYEQYF. The CDR3 region has the DNA TGTGCCAGCAGCCAATTAGCGGGAGGGGTCTACGAGCAGTACTTC. The genes are TRBV3-1 and TRBJ2-7; 11 positions match TRBD2. This CDR3 has 15 amino acids. V dropped 2 bases and J dropped 3; count of bases not matched to a gene: 3. The germline gives CDR1 LGHDT, CDR2 YNNKEL (reference sequence).

The genes are TRBV12-3 or TRBV12-4 and TRBJ2-3; D might be TRBD1 (5 bases). V dropped 0 bases and J dropped 2 bases, with 15 bases sitting between them. CDR3 size: 17 residues. The CDR3 spells CASSLAEGKGDTDTQYF. The CDR3 DNA sequence: TGTGCCAGCAGTTTAGCGGAAGGTAAAGGGGACACAGATACGCAGTATTTT.

This clonotype came up a few times. The genes are TRBV28 and TRBJ1-3; D call uncertain. CDR3 size: 12 residues. V shed 3 bases and J shed 4 bases, with 4 bases lying between them. Germline V gives CDR1 MDHEN, CDR2 SYDVKM. CDR3 bases: TGTGCCAGCAGTTTCTACGGAAACACCATATATTTT. It yields the protein CASSFYGNTIYF.

The gene calls are TRBV6-2 or TRBV6-3 and TRBJ1-1, with TRBD1 matching over 8 bases. The CDR3 covers 16 residues. With V trimmed by 6 bases and J by 6 bases, 15 bases remained unmatched. The germline V gene encodes CDR1 MNHEY and CDR2 SVGEGT. This CDR3 is CASRKGQAASVSEAFF. The CDR3 DNA reads TGTGCCAGCAGAAAGGGACAGGCCGCGAGCGTCTCTGAAGCTTTCTTT.

CDR3 DNA: TGTGCCAGCAGTTTATCGTTGTGGGAGGGGATCTACGAGCAGTACTTC. This codes for CASSLSLWEGIYEQYF. This rearrangement joins TRBV27 to TRBJ2-7; 7 nucleotides agree with TRBD2. Germline trimming cut 0 bases from V and 3 bases from J; bases unmatched to any gene: 8. Germline V CDR1 and CDR2: MNHEY, SMNVEV (reference sequence). CDR3 length equals 16 residues.

V is TRBV2 and J is TRBJ2-7; tentative D call: TRBD2 (6 bases). Germline-derived CDR1 and CDR2 are SNHLY and FYNNEI. The CDR3 has 12 amino acids. V was cut by 6 bases and J by 3 bases, with 9 bases left in between. CDR3 nucleotide sequence: TGTGCCAGCAGGGACTATATCTACGAGCAGTACTTC. Residues: CASRDYIYEQYF.

This clonotype has just a few counts. The CDR3 nucleotides read TGTGCCAGCAGTATCTCCCATAACTATGGCTACACCTTC. Translated: CASSISHNYGYTF. This sequence joins TRBV12-3 or TRBV12-4 and TRBJ1-2; D gene ambiguous. The V and J ends lost 5 bases and 1 base respectively, with 8 bases between them. This CDR3 spans 13 amino acids.

The rearrangement joins TRBV2 to TRBJ1-5; 8 bases fit TRBD1. The CDR3 sequence is 15 residues long. Germline V gene data show CDR1 as SNHLY and CDR2 as FYNNEI. V lost 3 bases and J lost 7; bases outside the gene matches: 8. In DNA, the CDR3 is TGTGCCAGCAGTGATCACGCAGGGGGCGGGCAGCCCCAGCATTTT. Amino acid sequence: CASSDHAGGGQPQHF.

The table lists this clonotype with a few counts. The chain recombines TRBV3-1 with TRBJ2-3; 8 bases are a match to TRBD1. Germline V lookup: CDR1 LGHDT, CDR2 YNNKEL (reference sequence). J lost 1 base, V lost 1 base, and 4 bases had no gene match. This CDR3 region has 16 residues. The CDR3 DNA reads TGTGCCAGCAGCCAAGTCTCAGGGGGCCGCACAGATACGCAGTATTTT. Protein product: CASSQVSGGRTDTQYF.

The chain carries TRBV13 and TRBJ2-2; 8 positions match TRBD2. Looked up from germline, CDR1 is PRHDT and CDR2 is FYEKMQ (reference sequence). CDR3 length equals 14 residues. V shed 0 bases and J 6 bases; nucleotides not matched to a gene: 0. The chain's CDR3 is CASSLGTSAGELFF. The CDR3 DNA reads TGTGCCAGCAGCTTAGGGACTAGCGCCGGGGAGCTGTTTTTT.

Points on this clonotype: A read error is likely, as this CDR3 ends without the conserved phenylalanine or tryptophan. The chain joins TRBV7-9 to TRBJ2-1; no clear D gene. This CDR3 comprises 14 residues. V shed 0 bases and J shed 4 bases, with 7 bases lying between them. Germline CDR1 and CDR2: SEHNR and FQNEAQ (reference sequence). The CDR3 DNA sequence: TGTGCCAGCAGCTTAGCCGTGGGGTACAATGAGCAGTTCTCC. Protein product: CASSLAVGYNEQFS.

The chain employs TRBV5-5 and TRBJ2-1; D perhaps matches TRBD1 (5 bases). Trimming shortened V by 7 bases and J by 3 bases, and 11 bases separated the two germline ends. This CDR3 region has 13 residues. Per the germline V gene, CDR1 is SGHKS and CDR2 is YYEKEE (reference sequence). CDR3 residues: CASVGQGYNEQFF. The CDR3 DNA sequence: TGTGCCAGCGTGGGGCAGGGCTACAATGAGCAGTTCTTC.

The chain employs TRBV5-1 and TRBJ1-2; unclear D gene. V lost 0 bases to trimming and J lost 8 bases, with 8 bases between them. CDR1 SGHRS and CDR2 YFSETQ come from the germline V gene. This CDR3 has 12 amino acids. For the CDR3, the DNA is TGCGCCAGCAGCTTGGAATGGGAAGGCTACACCTTC. This translates into CASSLEWEGYTF.

The genes are TRBV6-6 and TRBJ2-3; 7 nucleotides match TRBD2. In germline, CDR1 is MNHNY, CDR2 SVGAGI (reference sequence). Unmatched junction bases numbered 11, after V lost 6 bases and J lost 5 bases. The CDR3 is 15 residues long. CDR3 bases: TGTGCCAGCAGCCACCCGACTAGCAATAGAGATACGCAGTATTTT. Translated, it gives CASSHPTSNRDTQYF.